These T cell receptor beta chains were read from a single sample in a study of cytomegalovirus exposure and HLA in healthy donors. Measured with immunoSEQ multiplex PCR; TCRdb has only the in-frame clones, and not every one. The profile shows approximately 120,000 clones, 70% to 80% of them singletons. The material sequenced was PBMCs. These receptor sequences come from a middle-aged woman in good health and CMV-seropositive. Both conserved end residues are part of each CDR3. Each record gives: J gene, V gene, D gene, clone size, CDR3 protein, CDR3 DNA. A D gene is named only where the DNA matches it firmly. The size of a clone is reported for some rows only, either as once, few or many, or as a class for expanded clones.

j_call: TRBJ2-1
v_call: TRBV11-2
d_call: TRBD2
clone_size: few
cdr3_aa: CASSLLAGGPGEQFF
cdr3_nt: TGTGCCAGCAGCTTACTAGCGGGGGGCCCGGGGGAGCAGTTCTTC

j_call: TRBJ2-1
v_call: TRBV25-1
d_call: TRBD2
clone_size: .
cdr3_aa: CASSPTSGGIYNEQFF
cdr3_nt: TGTGCCAGCAGCCCGACTAGCGGGGGGATCTACAATGAGCAGTTCTTC

j_call: TRBJ1-1
v_call: TRBV5-1
d_call: .
clone_size: .
cdr3_aa: CASSPRGTNTEAFF
cdr3_nt: TGCGCCAGCAGCCCCAGGGGTACGAACACTGAAGCTTTCTTT

j_call: TRBJ2-3
v_call: TRBV4-1
d_call: TRBD2
clone_size: .
cdr3_aa: CASSKGLAGGTDTQYF
cdr3_nt: TGCGCCAGCAGCAAGGGACTAGCGGGGGGCACAGATACGCAGTATTTT

j_call: TRBJ2-5
v_call: TRBV2
d_call: TRBD2
clone_size: .
cdr3_aa: CASSEAGGAETQYF
cdr3_nt: TGTGCCAGCAGTGAAGCCGGGGGGGCGGAGACCCAGTACTTC

j_call: TRBJ2-3
v_call: TRBV4-1
d_call: .
clone_size: .
cdr3_aa: CASSQEVARTTDTQYF
cdr3_nt: TGCGCCAGCAGCCAAGAAGTAGCGAGGACTACAGATACGCAGTATTTT

j_call: TRBJ2-7
v_call: TRBV2
d_call: TRBD2
clone_size: .
cdr3_aa: CASNVLGGGSYEQYF
cdr3_nt: TGTGCCAGCAATGTACTTGGCGGGGGGTCCTACGAGCAGTACTTC

j_call: TRBJ2-1
v_call: TRBV9
d_call: TRBD2
clone_size: .
cdr3_aa: CASSARTSGGGNEQFF
cdr3_nt: TGTGCCAGCAGCGCCCGGACTAGCGGGGGGGGCAATGAGCAGTTCTTC

j_call: TRBJ1-2
v_call: TRBV4-1
d_call: .
clone_size: .
cdr3_aa: CASSQGQGYGGYTF
cdr3_nt: TGCGCCAGCAGCCAAGGCCAGGGCTACGGAGGCTACACCTTC

j_call: TRBJ1-6
v_call: TRBV30
d_call: .
clone_size: .
cdr3_aa: CAWTAGNSPLHF
cdr3_nt: TGTGCCTGGACGGCAGGGAATTCACCCCTCCACTTT

j_call: TRBJ2-5
v_call: TRBV5-5
d_call: .
clone_size: .
cdr3_aa: CASSPGPGAQYF
cdr3_nt: TGTGCCAGCAGCCCGGGCCCAGGGGCCCAGTACTTC

j_call: TRBJ1-2
v_call: TRBV29-1
d_call: TRBD1
clone_size: .
cdr3_aa: CSVTTGTNYGYTF
cdr3_nt: TGCAGCGTTACGACAGGGACTAACTATGGCTACACCTTC

j_call: TRBJ2-2
v_call: TRBV4-2
d_call: .
clone_size: .
cdr3_aa: CASSRTYRENTGELFF
cdr3_nt: TGTGCCAGCAGCCGAACGTACAGGGAGAACACCGGGGAGCTGTTTTTT

j_call: TRBJ2-7
v_call: TRBV10-3
d_call: TRBD1
clone_size: .
cdr3_aa: CAIRTGTGTREQYF
cdr3_nt: TGTGCCATCCGAACCGGGACAGGGACAAGGGAGCAGTACTTC

j_call: TRBJ2-4
v_call: TRBV15
d_call: .
clone_size: few
cdr3_aa: CATSRDHTYDIQYF
cdr3_nt: TGTGCCACCAGCAGAGATCACACATACGACATTCAGTACTTC

j_call: TRBJ1-2
v_call: TRBV5-5
d_call: TRBD1
clone_size: .
cdr3_aa: CASSLTDRDYGYTF
cdr3_nt: TGTGCCAGCAGCTTGACGGACAGGGACTATGGCTACACCTTC

j_call: TRBJ2-2
v_call: TRBV19
d_call: .
clone_size: few
cdr3_aa: CASSKPQGTGELFF
cdr3_nt: TGTGCCAGTAGCAAACCCCAGGGCACCGGGGAGCTGTTTTTT

j_call: TRBJ2-7
v_call: TRBV5-1
d_call: .
clone_size: few
cdr3_aa: CASSPDWGEIYEQYF
cdr3_nt: TGCGCCAGCAGCCCAGACTGGGGAGAAATCTACGAGCAGTACTTC

j_call: TRBJ1-4
v_call: TRBV30
d_call: .
clone_size: .
cdr3_aa: CAWSWGGEKLFF
cdr3_nt: TGTGCCTGGAGTTGGGGGGGGGAAAAACTGTTTTTT

j_call: TRBJ2-7
v_call: TRBV6-1
d_call: TRBD1
clone_size: .
cdr3_aa: CASSDAGTERGEQYF
cdr3_nt: TGTGCCAGCAGTGATGCCGGGACAGAACGTGGCGAGCAGTACTTC

j_call: TRBJ1-5
v_call: TRBV5-4
d_call: .
clone_size: few
cdr3_aa: CASSFQGLGNQPQHF
cdr3_nt: TGTGCCAGCAGCTTTCAGGGTCTGGGCAATCAGCCCCAGCATTTT

j_call: TRBJ1-4
v_call: TRBV4-1
d_call: .
clone_size: .
cdr3_aa: CASSLSGATNEKLFF
cdr3_nt: TGCGCCAGCAGCCTATCGGGGGCAACTAATGAAAAACTGTTTTTT

j_call: TRBJ1-3
v_call: TRBV5-6
d_call: .
clone_size: .
cdr3_aa: CASSLVGQGPGNTIYF
cdr3_nt: TGTGCCAGCAGCTTGGTAGGGCAGGGCCCAGGAAACACCATATATTTT

j_call: TRBJ2-7
v_call: TRBV29-1
d_call: .
clone_size: once
cdr3_aa: CSVGGAHTYEQYF
cdr3_nt: TGCAGCGTGGGGGGTGCCCATACCTACGAGCAGTACTTC

j_call: TRBJ1-2
v_call: TRBV27
d_call: TRBD1
clone_size: .
cdr3_aa: CASSTGTGNGAGYTF
cdr3_nt: TGTGCCAGCAGTACCGGGACAGGGAATGGGGCGGGCTACACCTTC

j_call: TRBJ2-7
v_call: TRBV27
d_call: TRBD1
clone_size: .
cdr3_aa: CASSGRTGAYEQYF
cdr3_nt: TGTGCCAGCAGTGGACGGACAGGGGCCTACGAGCAGTACTTC

j_call: TRBJ2-7
v_call: TRBV10-2
d_call: TRBD2
clone_size: .
cdr3_aa: CASRTSGAYEQYF
cdr3_nt: TGCGCCAGCCGGACTAGCGGGGCCTACGAGCAGTACTTC

j_call: TRBJ2-3
v_call: TRBV5-4
d_call: .
clone_size: .
cdr3_aa: CASSFFHSTDTQYF
cdr3_nt: TGTGCCAGCAGCTTTTTCCATAGCACAGATACGCAGTATTTT

j_call: TRBJ1-6
v_call: TRBV5-1
d_call: TRBD1
clone_size: .
cdr3_aa: CASSSMGQGNSPLHF
cdr3_nt: TGCGCCAGCAGCTCGATGGGACAGGGCAATTCACCCCTCCACTTT